These 20 T cell receptor beta chains share one sample of origin, sequenced in a study of a mutant IDH1 vaccine in newly diagnosed glioma. Time point given: week 35, safety follow-up. Mutant IDH1 20-mer peptide, at 300 ug, made up each vaccine dose, with topical imiquimod. Antigen specificity for these receptors is unknown. The table came from immunoSEQ multiplex PCR; TCRdb's copy has only in-frame clones and leaves some out. This table holds approximately 47,000 clones, approximately 90% found once. Sequencing was performed on PBMCs, taken from a glioma patient whose treatment included an IDH1 peptide vaccine. These receptors came from a woman aged 40 to 50 with glioma.

The J gene is TRBJ1-5, the V gene TRBV10-3; D ambiguous. Deletions cut 3 bases from V and 2 bases from J, with 8 bases between. This CDR3 spans 14 amino acids. The germline V gene encodes CDR1 ENHRY and CDR2 SYGVKD. CDR3: CAISERQGNQPQHF. DNA for the CDR3: TGTGCCATCAGTGAAAGGCAGGGCAATCAGCCCCAGCATTTT.

The rearrangement links TRBV2 to TRBJ2-7; D unresolved. The CDR3 sequence is 13 residues long. Germline V lookup: CDR1 SNHLY, CDR2 FYNNEI. V was pared by 5 bases and J by 4 bases, with 12 bases between. CDR3 nucleotide sequence: TGTGCCAGCAGTAGAATCGGACCATACGAGCAGTACTTC. The encoded protein is CASSRIGPYEQYF.

This chain connects TRBV6-5 to TRBJ2-1; the D gene is possibly TRBD2 (6 bases). The CDR3 is 15 residues long. V was pared by 2 bases and J by 7 bases, with 15 bases between. Germline-derived CDR1 and CDR2 are MNHEY and SVGAGI. CDR3 sequence (DNA): TGTGCCAGCAGTTACCGGGGGACTCGGACTAATGAGCAGTTCTTC. Translated: CASSYRGTRTNEQFF.

The CDR3 DNA sequence: TGTGCCACCAGCAGAAACGATAAGAACACTGAAGCTTTCTTT. Translation: CATSRNDKNTEAFF. This chain joins TRBV15 and TRBJ1-1; the D is unclear. The CDR3 is made up of 14 amino acids. V was trimmed by 2 bases and J by 1 base, leaving 8 bases between them. Per the germline V gene, CDR1 is LNHNV and CDR2 is YYDKDF (reference sequence).

The V and J genes are TRBV5-1 and TRBJ2-1, with TRBD1 matching 10 bases. With 3 bases clipped from V and 6 bases from J, the junction kept 6 bases outside the gene matches. Germline-derived CDR1 and CDR2 are SGHRS and YFSETQ. The CDR3 consists of 15 residues. The CDR3 nucleotides read TGCGCCAGCAGCTGGCGGACAGGGGGGGTCAATGAGCAGTTCTTC. Translated: CASSWRTGGVNEQFF. The full variable domain, completed using reference TRBV5-1 and TRBJ2-1, is KAGVTQTPRYLIKTRGQQVTLSCSPISGHRSVSWYQQTPGQGLQFLFEYFSETQRNKGNFPGRFSGRQFSNSRSEMNVSTLELGDSALYLCASSWRTGGVNEQFFGPGTRLTVL.

The chain's CDR3 is CASSLEETQYF. CDR3 DNA sequence: TGTGCCAGCAGCTTGGAGGAGACCCAGTACTTC. The chain joins TRBV5-6 to TRBJ2-5; no clear D gene. The CDR3 runs 11 residues. Germline V CDR1 and CDR2: SGHDT, YYEEEE. Deletions cut 0 bases from V and 5 bases from J, with 2 bases between.

The V gene is TRBV5-4, the J gene TRBJ2-7; D call uncertain. Germline V lookup: CDR1 SGHNT, CDR2 YYREEE (reference sequence). This CDR3 spans 14 amino acids. Trimming removed 0 bases at V and 5 bases at J, with 12 bases between. For the CDR3, the DNA is TGTGCCAGCAGCTTGGAAGGGCTAGTGGACGAGCAGTACTTC. Its translation: CASSLEGLVDEQYF.

This chain connects TRBV7-9 to TRBJ2-7; no definite D call. Germline V gene lookup returns CDR1 SEHNR and CDR2 FQNEAQ (reference sequence). V was clipped by 2 bases and J by 0 bases, with 8 bases between them. This CDR3 is 14 amino acids long. CDR3 sequence (DNA): TGTGCCAGCAGCTTAATGGGCACCTCCTACGAGCAGTACTTC. It translates to CASSLMGTSYEQYF.

A single count supports this clone. This rearrangement joins TRBV7-2 to TRBJ2-5, with TRBD2 as a possible D gene (6 bases). V lost 0 bases and J lost 4, with 12 bases in between. Germline lookup yields CDR1 SGHTA and CDR2 FQGNSA. The CDR3 is made up of 15 amino acids. The CDR3 protein is CASSLALASRETQYF. The CDR3 DNA reads as TGTGCCAGCAGCTTAGCGCTAGCGTCTCGAGAGACCCAGTACTTC.

The chain uses TRBV6-6 and TRBJ2-4; D is undetermined. The germline CDR1 and CDR2 sequences are MNHNY and SVGAGI (reference sequence). Trimming removed 8 bases at V and 0 bases at J, with 14 bases between. CDR3 length equals 15 residues. In nucleotides, the CDR3 is TGTGCCAGCCATTCCCCTGAGCTAGCCAAAAACATTCAGTACTTC. It translates to CASHSPELAKNIQYF.

This chain connects TRBV27 to TRBJ1-3, with a tentative D call TRBD1 (5 bases). Trimming pared 4 bases from V and 0 bases from J, leaving 7 bases between. Germline V gene data show CDR1 as MNHEY and CDR2 as SMNVEV (reference sequence). This CDR3 contains 14 residues. CDR3 residues: CASSSTGSGNTIYF. CDR3 bases: TGTGCCAGCAGTTCAACAGGCTCTGGAAACACCATATATTTT.

This rearrangement joins TRBV29-1 to TRBJ2-5; D possibly uses TRBD1 or TRBD2 (6 bases each). Trimming shortened V by 7 bases and J by 0 bases, and 21 bases separated the two germline ends. Per the germline V gene, CDR1 is SQVTM and CDR2 is ANQGSEA. The length of the CDR3 is 16 residues. DNA of the CDR3: TGCAGCGGACTCATCCCAGGGGACTCGTACCAAGAGACCCAGTACTTC. Protein product: CSGLIPGDSYQETQYF.

This clone was picked up one time. The gene calls are TRBV6-1 and TRBJ1-1; D unclear. Trimming removed 9 bases from V and 0 bases from J, with 8 bases in between. The CDR3 contains 12 residues. CDR1 and CDR2 from the germline V gene are MNHNS and SASEGT. The CDR3 is CASLVVNTEAFF. CDR3 bases: TGTGCCAGTTTAGTTGTGAACACTGAAGCTTTCTTT.

In its sample, this clone was seen once. This sequence joins TRBV9 and TRBJ2-3; D gene ambiguous. The CDR3 covers 12 residues. Trimming removed 1 base from V and 4 bases from J, with 4 bases in between. CDR1 is SGDLS, CDR2 YYNGEE, per germline. In DNA, the CDR3 is TGTGCCAGCAGCGTATTCCCAGATACGCAGTATTTT. It specifies CASSVFPDTQYF.

The rearrangement links TRBV5-4 to TRBJ1-5; D call uncertain. V was cut by 5 bases and J by 2 bases, with 11 bases left in between. In germline, CDR1 is SGHNT, CDR2 YYREEE (reference sequence). The CDR3 contains 14 residues. The CDR3: CASRRPEGNQPQHF. The CDR3 DNA sequence: TGTGCCAGCAGACGGCCAGAAGGCAATCAGCCCCAGCATTTT.

The chain uses TRBV7-2 and TRBJ2-3, with D uncertain. CDR3 length: 14 residues. Germline V gene lookup returns CDR1 SGHTA and CDR2 FQGNSA. V was cut by 1 base and J by 6 bases, with 11 bases left in between. CDR3 region: CASSLGRAPDTQYF. The DNA for the CDR3 is TGTGCCAGCAGCTTAGGAAGGGCCCCGGATACGCAGTATTTT.

The rearrangement uses TRBV18 and TRBJ2-3; D is undetermined. The CDR3 consists of 13 residues. V lost 1 base to trimming and J lost 2 bases, with 4 bases between them. The germline gives CDR1 KGHSH, CDR2 LQKENI. In DNA, the CDR3 is TGTGCCAGCTCACCACGGAACACAGATACGCAGTATTTT. Translated: CASSPRNTDTQYF.

The chain uses TRBV2 and TRBJ2-7; 8 nucleotides align to TRBD1. Germline V CDR1 and CDR2: SNHLY, FYNNEI. After removal of 6 bases from V and 3 bases from J, the junction contained 13 bases not matched to a gene. The CDR3 length is 16 residues. The CDR3: CASRTGSGGPIYEQYF. The CDR3 nucleotides are TGTGCCAGCAGAACTGGGTCAGGGGGCCCAATCTACGAGCAGTACTTC.

The chain carries TRBV7-2 and TRBJ2-3; D call uncertain. CDR3 size: 15 residues. V was trimmed by 1 base and J by 0 bases, leaving 8 bases between them. CDR1 is SGHTA and CDR2 is FQGNSA in the germline V gene. The CDR3, as DNA: TGTGCCAGCAGCTTAGACTTACCTAGCACAGATACGCAGTATTTT. This encodes CASSLDLPSTDTQYF.

Regarding this clone: This same CDR3 is encoded by further DNA sequences in the sample. V gene TRBV5-1 combines with J gene TRBJ2-7; D is undetermined. The CDR3 totals 11 residues. The V gene's germline CDR1 is SGHRS and CDR2 YFSETQ. V lost 0 bases to trimming and J lost 4 bases, with 2 bases between them. In DNA form, the CDR3 reads TGCGCCAGCAGCTTGGGTTACGAGCAGTACTTC. Translated, it gives CASSLGYEQYF.